This T cell receptor (beta chain) is drawn from a study of T cell responses to AZD1222 COVID-19 vaccine. This clone has more than one count but fewer than ten. This CDR3 region has 15 residues. The V gene lost 0 bases and the J gene lost 5 bases, with 13 bases spanning the gap. Germline lookup yields CDR1 LNHNV and CDR2 YYDKDF (reference sequence). This table comes from immunoSEQ multiplex PCR, and its TCRdb copy is limited to in-frame clones, with some not included. The table lists under 110,000 clones, about 90% of them singletons. The sequence derives from an adult in good health. V usage is TRBV15 and J usage is TRBJ2-5; D gene ambiguous. Material: peripheral blood, obtained on day 0 of AZD1222 vaccination. The DNA of the CDR3 is TGTGCCACCAGCAGAGATCTGGGGTTTCGGGAGACCCAGTACTTC. Translating it yields CATSRDLGFRETQYF.